Sequencing of this TCR beta chain was carried out in a study of early stage breast cancer tumors. This CDR3 comprises 13 residues. Per germline, CDR1 SGHNT and CDR2 YYREEE (reference sequence). V lost 1 base and J lost 8, with 10 bases in between. Findings and limits, study-wide: Tumors had roughly 2.5-fold higher T cell density and higher clonality than adjacent normal breast tissue. Enriched TCRB sequences shared across patients were mostly commonly generated sequences.

To note about this clone: The antigen is undetermined.

Blood replicates held 0.5 ug DNA, tumor or normal breast roughly 1.5 ug, two each. Some clones are missing from TCRdb's copy, which holds only in-frame ones; the method was immunoSEQ multiplex PCR. The sample has tens of thousands of clones, about 80% seen once. This TCR derives from a person between 60 and 69 years old with breast cancer. The material sequenced was blood. The rearrangement uses TRBV5-4 and TRBJ2-4, with a tentative D call TRBD2 (5 bases). DNA for the CDR3: TGTGCCAGCAGCTTGCCAGGAGGCGACATTCAGTACTTC. Its translation is CASSLPGGDIQYF.